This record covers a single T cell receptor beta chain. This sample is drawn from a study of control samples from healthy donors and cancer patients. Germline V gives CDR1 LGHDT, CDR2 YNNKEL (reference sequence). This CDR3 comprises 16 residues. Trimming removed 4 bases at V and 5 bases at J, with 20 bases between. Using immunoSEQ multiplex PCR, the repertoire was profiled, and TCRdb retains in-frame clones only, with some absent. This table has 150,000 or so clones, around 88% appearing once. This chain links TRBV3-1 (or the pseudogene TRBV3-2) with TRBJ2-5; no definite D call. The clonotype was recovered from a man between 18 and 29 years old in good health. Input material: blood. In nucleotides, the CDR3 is TGTGCCAGCAGCCTCCCCCCATCCACAAATCGGGAGACCCAGTACTTC. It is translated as CASSLPPSTNRETQYF.